This T cell receptor beta chain was sequenced in a study of T cell responses to AZD1222 COVID-19 vaccine. Study in general: Second doses at about 4 or about 12 weeks were pooled. Findings of the study overall: There were repertoire samples only from the period after the peak T cell response. Epitopes outside B.1.351 and B.1.1.7 mutated regions reportedly drew nearly half of spike TCRs. Clonal diversity was possibly underestimated, and the donors were mostly white British, with more females.

Looked up from germline, CDR1 is MGHRA and CDR2 is YSYEKL. Trimming took off 4 bases at V and 0 bases at J, with 7 bases between the two ends. This CDR3 region has 14 residues. Repertoires were generated with immunoSEQ multiplex PCR, while TCRdb's copy carries only in-frame clones and drops some. The sample consists of under 45,000 clones, roughly 91% of them appearing once. Notes on this clone: The antigen is undetermined.

The chain employs TRBV4-1 and TRBJ1-5; D uncertain. This sequence originates from an adult in good health. The sample consisted of peripheral blood, taken on day 0 of AZD1222 vaccination. CDR3: CASSPPHSNQPQHF. Written as DNA, the CDR3 is TGCGCCAGCAGCCCTCCTCATAGCAATCAGCCCCAGCATTTT.